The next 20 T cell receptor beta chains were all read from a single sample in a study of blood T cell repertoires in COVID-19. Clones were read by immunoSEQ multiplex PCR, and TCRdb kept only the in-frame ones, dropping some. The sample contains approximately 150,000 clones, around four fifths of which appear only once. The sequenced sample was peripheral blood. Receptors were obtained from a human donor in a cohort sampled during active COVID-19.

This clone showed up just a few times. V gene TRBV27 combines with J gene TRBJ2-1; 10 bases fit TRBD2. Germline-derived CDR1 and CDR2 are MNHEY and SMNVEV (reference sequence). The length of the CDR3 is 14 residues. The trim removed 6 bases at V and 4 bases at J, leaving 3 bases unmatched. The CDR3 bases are TGTGCCAGCAGCCGGACTAGCGGTTACAATGAGCAGTTCTTC. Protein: CASSRTSGYNEQFF.

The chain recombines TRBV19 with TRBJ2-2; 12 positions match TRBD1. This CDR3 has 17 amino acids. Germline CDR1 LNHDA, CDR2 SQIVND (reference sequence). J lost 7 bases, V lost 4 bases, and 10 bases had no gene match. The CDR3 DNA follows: TGTGCCAGTAGTAGACACCGGGGACAGGGGGCGTACGGGGAGCTGTTTTTT. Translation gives CASSRHRGQGAYGELFF. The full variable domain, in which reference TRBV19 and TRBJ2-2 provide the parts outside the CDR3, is DGGITQSPKYLFRKEGQNVTLSCEQNLNHDAMYWYRQDPGQGLRLIYYSQIVNDFQKGDIAEGYSVSREKKESFPLTVTSAQKNPTAFYLCASSRHRGQGAYGELFFGEGSRLTVL.

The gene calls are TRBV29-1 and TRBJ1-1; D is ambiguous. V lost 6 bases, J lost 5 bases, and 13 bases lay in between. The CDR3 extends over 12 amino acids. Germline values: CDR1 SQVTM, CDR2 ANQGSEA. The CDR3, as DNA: TGCAGCGTAAAACCCGGAGGTACTGAAGCTTTCTTT. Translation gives CSVKPGGTEAFF. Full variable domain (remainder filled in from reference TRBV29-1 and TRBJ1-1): SAVISQKPSRDICQRGTSLTIQCQVDSQVTMMFWYRQQPGQSLTLIATANQGSEATYESGFVIDKFPISRPNLTFSTLTVSNMSPEDSSIYLCSVKPGGTEAFFGQGTRLTVV.

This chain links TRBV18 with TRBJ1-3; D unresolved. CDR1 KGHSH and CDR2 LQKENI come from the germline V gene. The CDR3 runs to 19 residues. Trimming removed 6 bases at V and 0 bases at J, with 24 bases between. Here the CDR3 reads CASSLQRPRTASSGNTIYF. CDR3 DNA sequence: TGTGCCAGCTCTCTCCAGCGGCCGCGGACGGCCAGCTCTGGAAACACCATATATTTT.

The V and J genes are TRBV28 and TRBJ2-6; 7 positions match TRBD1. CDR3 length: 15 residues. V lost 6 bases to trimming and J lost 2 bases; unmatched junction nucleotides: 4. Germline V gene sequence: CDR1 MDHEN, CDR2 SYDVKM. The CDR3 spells CASSRGGAGANVLTF. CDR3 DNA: TGTGCCAGCAGCAGAGGGGGCGCTGGGGCCAACGTCCTGACTTTC.

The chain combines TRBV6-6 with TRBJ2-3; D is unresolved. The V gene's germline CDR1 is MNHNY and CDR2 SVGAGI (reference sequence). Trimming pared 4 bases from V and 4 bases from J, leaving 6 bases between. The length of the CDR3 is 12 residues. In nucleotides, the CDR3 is TGTGCCAGCAGTTCCCGGTCAGATACGCAGTATTTT. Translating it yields CASSSRSDTQYF.

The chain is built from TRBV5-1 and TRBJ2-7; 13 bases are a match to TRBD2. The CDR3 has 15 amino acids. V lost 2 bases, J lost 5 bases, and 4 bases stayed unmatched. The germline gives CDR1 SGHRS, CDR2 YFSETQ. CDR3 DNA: TGCGCCAGCAGCTTACCCGGGACTAGCGGGGACGAGCAGTACTTC. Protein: CASSLPGTSGDEQYF.

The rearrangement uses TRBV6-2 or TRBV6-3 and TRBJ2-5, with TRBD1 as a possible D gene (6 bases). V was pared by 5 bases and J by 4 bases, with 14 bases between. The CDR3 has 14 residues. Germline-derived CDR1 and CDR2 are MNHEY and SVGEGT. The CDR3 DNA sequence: TGTGCCAGCAGTGCTCCCCAGGGGAGAGAGACCCAGTACTTC. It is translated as CASSAPQGRETQYF.

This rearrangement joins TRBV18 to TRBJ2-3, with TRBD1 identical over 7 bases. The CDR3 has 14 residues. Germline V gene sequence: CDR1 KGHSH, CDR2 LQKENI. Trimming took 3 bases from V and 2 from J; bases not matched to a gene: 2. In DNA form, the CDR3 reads TGTGCCAGCTCACCGACAGGGACCACAGATACGCAGTATTTT. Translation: CASSPTGTTDTQYF.

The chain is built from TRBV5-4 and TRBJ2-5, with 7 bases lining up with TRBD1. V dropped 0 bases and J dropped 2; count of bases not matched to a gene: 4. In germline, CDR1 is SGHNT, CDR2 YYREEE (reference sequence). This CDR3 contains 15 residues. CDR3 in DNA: TGTGCCAGCAGCTTGGTGGGACAGACTCAAGAGACCCAGTACTTC. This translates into CASSLVGQTQETQYF.

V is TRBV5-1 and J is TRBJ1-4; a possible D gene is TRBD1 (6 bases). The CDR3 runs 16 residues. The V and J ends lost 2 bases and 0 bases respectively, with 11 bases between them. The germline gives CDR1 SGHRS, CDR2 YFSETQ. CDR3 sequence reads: CASSFGQIATNEKLFF. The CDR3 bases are TGCGCCAGCAGCTTTGGACAGATAGCAACTAATGAAAAACTGTTTTTT.

The CDR3 sequence is CASSPPSEEQYF. CDR3 DNA: TGTGCCAGCAGCCCTCCTAGCGAGGAGCAGTACTTC. V usage is TRBV4-2 and J usage is TRBJ2-7, with D perhaps TRBD2 (6 bases). There are 12 residues in the CDR3. Deletions cut 4 bases from V and 7 bases from J, with 11 bases between. Germline CDR1 LGHNA, CDR2 YNFKEQ.

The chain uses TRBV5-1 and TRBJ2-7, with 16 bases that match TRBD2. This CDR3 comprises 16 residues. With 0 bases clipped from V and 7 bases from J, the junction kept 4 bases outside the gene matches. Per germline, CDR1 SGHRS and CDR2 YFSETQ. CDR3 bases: TGCGCCAGCAGCTTGGCGGGACTAGCGGGAGGGAGGGAGCAGTACTTC. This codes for CASSLAGLAGGREQYF.

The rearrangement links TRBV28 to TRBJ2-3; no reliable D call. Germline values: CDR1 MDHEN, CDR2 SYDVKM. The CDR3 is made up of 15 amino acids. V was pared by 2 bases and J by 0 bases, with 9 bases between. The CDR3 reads CASSLPGASTDTQYF. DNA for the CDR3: TGTGCCAGCAGTTTACCCGGAGCTAGCACAGATACGCAGTATTTT.

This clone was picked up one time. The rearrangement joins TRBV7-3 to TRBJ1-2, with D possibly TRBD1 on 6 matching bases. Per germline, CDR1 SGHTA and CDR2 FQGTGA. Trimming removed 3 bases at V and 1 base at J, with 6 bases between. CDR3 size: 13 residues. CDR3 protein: CASSLDSNYGYTF. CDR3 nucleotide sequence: TGTGCCAGCAGCTTGGACAGTAACTATGGCTACACCTTC.

The CDR3: CASSRRRGEETQYF. The DNA for the CDR3 is TGTGCCAGTAGTAGGCGGAGAGGAGAAGAGACCCAGTACTTC. The V gene is TRBV19, the J gene TRBJ2-5; D gene ambiguous. Germline V gene data show CDR1 as LNHDA and CDR2 as SQIVND (reference sequence). Trimming removed 4 bases from V and 3 bases from J, with 12 bases in between. CDR3 length equals 14 residues.

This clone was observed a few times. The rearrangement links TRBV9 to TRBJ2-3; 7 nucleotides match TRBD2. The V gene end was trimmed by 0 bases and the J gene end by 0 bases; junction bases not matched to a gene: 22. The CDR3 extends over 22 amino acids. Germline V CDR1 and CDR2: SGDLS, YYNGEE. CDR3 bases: TGTGCCAGCAGCGTAGAAGCGGGTTGGGACGGCCTAGCGGTAGGAAGCACAGATACGCAGTATTTT. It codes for CASSVEAGWDGLAVGSTDTQYF.

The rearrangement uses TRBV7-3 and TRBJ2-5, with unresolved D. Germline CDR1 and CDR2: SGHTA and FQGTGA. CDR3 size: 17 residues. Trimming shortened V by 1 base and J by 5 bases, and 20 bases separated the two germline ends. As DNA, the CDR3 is TGTGCCAGCAGCTTAAAGGCACCAGGATCCAGCCGGGAGACCCAGTACTTC. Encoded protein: CASSLKAPGSSRETQYF.

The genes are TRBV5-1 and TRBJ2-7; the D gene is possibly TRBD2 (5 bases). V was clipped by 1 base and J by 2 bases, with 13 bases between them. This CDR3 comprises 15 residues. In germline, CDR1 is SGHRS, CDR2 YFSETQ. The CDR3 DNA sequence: TGCGCCAGCAGCTTGTGGACGTCGGGAACCTACGAGCAGTACTTC. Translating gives CASSLWTSGTYEQYF.

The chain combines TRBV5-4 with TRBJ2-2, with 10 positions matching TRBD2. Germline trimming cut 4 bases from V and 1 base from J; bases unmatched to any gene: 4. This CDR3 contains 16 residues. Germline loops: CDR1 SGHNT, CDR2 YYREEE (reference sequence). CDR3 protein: CASSTRLAGNTGELFF. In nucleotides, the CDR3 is TGTGCCAGCAGCACTAGACTAGCGGGGAACACCGGGGAGCTGTTTTTT.